Below, 18 T cell receptor beta chains from the same sample are listed, as sequenced in a study of regulatory T cells in long-lasting Graves disease. The authors built TCR beta libraries using iRepertoire HTBI primers and Arm-PCR of CDR3 regions. TCRdb used MiXCR to reprocess the multiplex PCR reads, holding one entry per CDR3 protein. The data contain 250,000 to 400,000 distinct CDR3 sequences, 18% of them singletons. The time point is: newly diagnosed GD, antithyroid drugs for less than 3 months. There was RNA extracted from PBMCs, and the TCR library was made from it. The sample in question was peripheral blood mononuclear cells (PBMCs), obtained at new diagnosis, from a patient treated with antithyroid drugs. The receptors stem from a female donor with Graves disease.

This clonotype was seen ten or more times. The chain recombines TRBV11-3 with TRBJ2-3; no reliable D call. CDR3 length equals 13 residues. Germline CDR1 reads SGHNT; CDR2 reads YENEEA. Trimming cost V 4 bases and J 1 base, with 6 bases left between them. The CDR3 loop reads CASSWPGTDTQYF. The CDR3 region has the DNA TGTGCCAGCAGCTGGCCCGGCACAGATACGCAGTATTTT.

This clonotype was detected ten times or more. The chain uses TRBV28 and TRBJ1-5; possibly TRBD1 for D (5 bases). The length of the CDR3 is 16 residues. Germline V lookup: CDR1 MDHEN, CDR2 SYDVKM. Trimming left V 0 bases short and J 3 bases short, with 12 bases between. CDR3 coding DNA: TGTGCCAGCAGTTTATGGGGTCAGGGAGACAATCAGCCCCAGCATTTT. It yields the protein CASSLWGQGDNQPQHF.

As regards this clonotype: A read error may explain this, as a much larger clone is one base away. The chain employs TRBV5-1 and TRBJ2-2; 8 nucleotides align to TRBD2. Germline V lookup: CDR1 SGHRS, CDR2 YFSETQ. The trim removed 1 base at V and 3 bases at J, leaving 11 bases unmatched. CDR3 length equals 18 residues. DNA of the CDR3: TGCGCCAGCAGCTTGATTGCTAGCGGGTGTGAGCACACCGGGGAGCTGTTTTTT. This sequence encodes CASSLIASGCEHTGELFF.

This clonotype was found many times. This chain links TRBV30 with TRBJ2-3, with TRBD1 identical over 7 bases. This CDR3 is 14 amino acids long. CDR1 is GTSNPN and CDR2 is SVGIG in the germline V gene (reference sequence). The J segment lost 2 bases and the V segment lost 2 bases, leaving 4 bases of the junction unmatched. CDR3 DNA: TGTGCCTGGAGTCCGGGACAGAACACAGATACGCAGTATTTT. The encoded protein is CAWSPGQNTDTQYF.

There are many counts of this clonotype. V is TRBV20-1 and J is TRBJ2-3; D is uncertain. Germline assignment: CDR1 DFQATT and CDR2 SNEGSKA (reference sequence). V gave up 5 bases and J gave up 5 bases, with 11 bases separating them. This CDR3 is 12 amino acids long. CDR3 sequence (DNA): TGCAGTGCTCCCCTTTCTGTAGATACGCAGTATTTT. Translated: CSAPLSVDTQYF.

This clonotype came up many times. This rearrangement joins TRBV3-1 to TRBJ2-1, with TRBD2 matching over 9 bases. Germline V gene data show CDR1 as LGHDT and CDR2 as YNNKEL (reference sequence). Trimming cost V 0 bases and J 5 bases; bases outside gene matches: 5. This CDR3 region has 16 residues. CDR3 region: CASSQDVAGGNNEQFF. The CDR3 DNA sequence: TGTGCCAGCAGCCAAGATGTGGCGGGAGGGAACAATGAGCAGTTCTTC.

This clonotype was counted at least ten times. The chain links TRBV19 to TRBJ2-1, with D unclear. The CDR3 sequence is 12 residues long. CDR1 and CDR2 (germline): LNHDA, SQIVND (reference sequence). V shed 8 bases and J shed 5 bases, with 10 bases lying between them. The CDR3 region is CASSNTNNEQFF. CDR3 DNA sequence: TGTGCCAGTTCGAACACAAACAATGAGCAGTTCTTC.

This clonotype has just a few counts. The chain joins TRBV12-3 or TRBV12-4 to TRBJ2-1, with TRBD1 matching over 11 bases. The CDR3 extends over 13 amino acids. After removal of 10 bases from V and 4 bases from J, the junction contained 3 bases not matched to a gene. CDR3 coding DNA: TGTGCCATCGGACAGGGGGCTTACAATGAGCAGTTCTTC. Translated, it gives CAIGQGAYNEQFF.

The table lists this clonotype with many counts. CDR3 amino acids: CSVAPAGITDTQYF. The CDR3 DNA sequence: TGCAGCGTTGCCCCAGCGGGTATCACAGATACGCAGTATTTT. This chain links TRBV29-1 with TRBJ2-3, with TRBD2 as a possible D gene (6 bases). Germline values: CDR1 SQVTM, CDR2 ANQGSEA. CDR3 length: 14 amino acids. Trimming cost V 4 bases and J 2 bases, with 13 bases left between them.

The chain uses TRBV3-1 and TRBJ1-3, with D uncertain. This CDR3 spans 17 amino acids. V lost 2 bases to trimming and J lost 4 bases, with 18 bases between them. Germline values: CDR1 LGHDT, CDR2 YNNKEL (reference sequence). This CDR3 reads CASSQLSQRAAGNTIYF. CDR3 bases: TGTGCCAGCAGCCAACTTTCACAGCGGGCTGCGGGAAACACCATATATTTT. The full variable domain, completed using reference TRBV3-1 and TRBJ1-3, is DTAVSQTPKYLVTQMGNDKSIKCEQNLGHDTMYWYKQDSKKFLKIMFSYNNKELIINETVPNRFSPKSPDKAHLNLHINSLELGDSAVYFCASSQLSQRAAGNTIYFGEGSWLTVV.

This clonotype was counted many times. The V gene is TRBV28, the J gene TRBJ1-2, with D possibly being TRBD1 (5 bases). The CDR3 is 17 residues long. CDR1 and CDR2 from the germline V gene are MDHEN and SYDVKM. V dropped 5 bases and J dropped 0 bases, with 19 bases sitting between them. The CDR3 loop reads CASSVNAGRLSNYGYTF. Here the CDR3 DNA reads TGTGCCAGCAGTGTTAATGCAGGGAGGCTTTCTAACTATGGCTACACCTTC.

This clonotype has at least ten counts. The chain carries TRBV6-1 and TRBJ2-3; TRBD1 might be the D (5 bases). The CDR3 extends over 15 amino acids. Looked up from germline, CDR1 is MNHNS and CDR2 is SASEGT. V was clipped by 5 bases and J by 10 bases, with 22 bases between them. CDR3 sequence: CASSKDLAGWGAQYF. The CDR3 DNA reads TGTGCCAGCAGTAAGGACCTCGCAGGGTGGGGTGCGCAGTATTTT.

This clonotype was detected many times. The CDR3 coding sequence is TGTGCCAACCGACTAGCAGGGTACGAGCAGTACTTC. Translating gives CANRLAGYEQYF. V is TRBV2 and J is TRBJ2-7; 7 positions agree with TRBD2. The CDR3 is 12 residues long. Trimming at V came to 10 bases and at J to 4 bases, leaving 7 bases not matched to a gene. Germline V lookup: CDR1 SNHLY, CDR2 FYNNEI. The entire variable domain, with the rest obtained from reference TRBV2 and TRBJ2-7, is as follows: EPEVTQTPSHQVTQMGQEVILRCVPISNHLYFYWYRQILGQKVEFLVSFYNNEISEKSEIFDDQFSVERPDGSNFTLKIRSTKLEDSAMYFCANRLAGYEQYFGPGTRLTVT.

This clonotype was recorded at least ten times. The chain recombines TRBV24-1 with TRBJ2-5, with D possibly being TRBD1 (5 bases). The CDR3 runs 14 residues. Germline-derived CDR1 and CDR2 are KGHDR and SFDVKD. The ends were cut back, 4 bases at V and 2 bases at J, with 10 bases in the middle. CDR3 bases: TGTGCCACCAGTGACTTCGACAGTCAAGAGACCCAGTACTTC. This sequence encodes CATSDFDSQETQYF.

The chain has TRBV7-9 and TRBJ2-7; 11 nucleotides align to TRBD1. Germline-derived CDR1 and CDR2 are SEHNR and FQNEAQ (reference sequence). J lost 2 bases, V lost 1 base, and 10 bases had no gene match. CDR3 length: 18 residues. The CDR3 nucleotides read TGTGCCAGCAGCTTAGTGCTTATCCCGGGACAGGGGGCCTACGAGCAGTACTTC. Translation: CASSLVLIPGQGAYEQYF.

This clonotype showed up many times. This chain connects TRBV6-1 to TRBJ1-2; D gene uncertain. V lost 11 bases and J lost 4, with 17 bases in between. The CDR3 sequence is 13 residues long. Germline CDR1 MNHNS, CDR2 SASEGT. The CDR3 bases are TGTGCCGTTTCCCCCGGGCGCGTCTATGGCTACACCTTC. Its protein is CAVSPGRVYGYTF.

This clonotype was seen at least ten times. The chain recombines TRBV6-1 with TRBJ1-2, with 9 bases lining up with TRBD1. This CDR3 comprises 13 residues. With 11 bases clipped from V and 6 bases from J, the junction kept 10 bases outside the gene matches. Germline V gene lookup returns CDR1 MNHNS and CDR2 SASEGT. Here the CDR3 reads CASDRGFLDGYTF. The CDR3 nucleotides are TGTGCCTCCGACAGGGGGTTTTTGGATGGCTACACCTTC.

This clonotype was counted a few times. The V gene is TRBV27, the J gene TRBJ1-1, with a possible D match to TRBD1 (6 bases). Germline assignment: CDR1 MNHEY and CDR2 SMNVEV (reference sequence). The germline V and J ends were trimmed by 2 bases and 7 bases, with 17 bases remaining between them. The CDR3 has 15 amino acids. This chain's CDR3 is CASSLTQGRTGEAFF. Written as DNA, the CDR3 is TGTGCCAGCAGTTTAACACAGGGCCGAACAGGTGAAGCTTTCTTT.